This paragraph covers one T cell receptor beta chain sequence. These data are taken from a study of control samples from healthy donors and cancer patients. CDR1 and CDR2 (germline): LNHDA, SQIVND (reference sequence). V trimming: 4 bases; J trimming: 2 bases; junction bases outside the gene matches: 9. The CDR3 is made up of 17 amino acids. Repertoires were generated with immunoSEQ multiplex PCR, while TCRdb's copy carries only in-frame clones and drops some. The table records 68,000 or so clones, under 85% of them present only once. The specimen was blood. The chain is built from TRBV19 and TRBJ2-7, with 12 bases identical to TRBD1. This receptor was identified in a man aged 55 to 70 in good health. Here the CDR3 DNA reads TGTGCCAGTAGTACGGGACAGGGGGCGTATACCCCCTACGAGCAGTACTTC. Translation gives CASSTGQGAYTPYEQYF.